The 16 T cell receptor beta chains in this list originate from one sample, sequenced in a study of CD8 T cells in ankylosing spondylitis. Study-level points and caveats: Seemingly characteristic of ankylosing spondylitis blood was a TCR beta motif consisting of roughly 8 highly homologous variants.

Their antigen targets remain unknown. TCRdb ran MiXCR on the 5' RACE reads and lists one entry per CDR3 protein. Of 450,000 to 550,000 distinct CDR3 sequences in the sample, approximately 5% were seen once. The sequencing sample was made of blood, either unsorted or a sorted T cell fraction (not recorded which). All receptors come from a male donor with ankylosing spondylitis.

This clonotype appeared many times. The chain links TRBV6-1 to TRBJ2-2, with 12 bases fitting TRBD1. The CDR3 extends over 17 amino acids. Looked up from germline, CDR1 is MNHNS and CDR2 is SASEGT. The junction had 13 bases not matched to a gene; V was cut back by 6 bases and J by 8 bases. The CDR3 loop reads CASSQLPGQGASGELFF. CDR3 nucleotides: TGTGCCAGCAGCCAACTACCGGGACAGGGGGCATCGGGGGAGCTGTTTTTT.

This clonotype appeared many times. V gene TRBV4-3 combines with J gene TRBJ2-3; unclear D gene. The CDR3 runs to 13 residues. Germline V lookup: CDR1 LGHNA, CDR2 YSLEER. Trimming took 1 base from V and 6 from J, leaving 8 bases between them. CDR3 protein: CASSQVRVDTQYF. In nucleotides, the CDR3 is TGCGCCAGCAGCCAAGTTAGGGTGGATACGCAGTATTTT.

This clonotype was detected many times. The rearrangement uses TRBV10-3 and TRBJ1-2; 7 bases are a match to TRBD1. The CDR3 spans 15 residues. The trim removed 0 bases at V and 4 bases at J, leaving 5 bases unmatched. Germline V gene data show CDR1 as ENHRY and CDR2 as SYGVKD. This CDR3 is CAISESIGTVYGYTF. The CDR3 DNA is TGTGCCATCAGTGAGTCGATAGGGACAGTCTATGGCTACACCTTC.

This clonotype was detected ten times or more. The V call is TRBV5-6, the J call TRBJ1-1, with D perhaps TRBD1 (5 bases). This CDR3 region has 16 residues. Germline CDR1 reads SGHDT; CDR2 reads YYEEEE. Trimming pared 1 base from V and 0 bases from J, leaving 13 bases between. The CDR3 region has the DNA TGTGCCAGCAGCTTGTATGTAGGGGTCATGAACACTGAAGCTTTCTTT. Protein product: CASSLYVGVMNTEAFF.

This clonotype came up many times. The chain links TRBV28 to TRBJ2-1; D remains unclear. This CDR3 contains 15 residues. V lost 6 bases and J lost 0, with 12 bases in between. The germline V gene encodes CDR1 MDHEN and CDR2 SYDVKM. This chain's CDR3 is CASRDSLSSYNEQFF. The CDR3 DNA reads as TGTGCCAGCAGAGATTCGCTCAGCTCCTACAATGAGCAGTTCTTC.

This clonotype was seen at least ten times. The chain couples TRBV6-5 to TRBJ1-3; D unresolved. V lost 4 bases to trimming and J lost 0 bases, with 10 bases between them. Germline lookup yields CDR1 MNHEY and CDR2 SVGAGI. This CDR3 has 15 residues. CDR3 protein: CASSFSPNSGNTIYF. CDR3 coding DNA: TGTGCCAGCAGTTTCTCACCGAACTCTGGAAACACCATATATTTT.

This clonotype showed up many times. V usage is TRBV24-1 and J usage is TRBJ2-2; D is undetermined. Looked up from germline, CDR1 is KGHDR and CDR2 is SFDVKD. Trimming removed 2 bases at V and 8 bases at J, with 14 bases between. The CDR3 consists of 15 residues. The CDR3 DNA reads TGTGCCACCAGTGATTCGGCGGACGCACGAGGGGAGCTGTTTTTT. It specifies CATSDSADARGELFF.

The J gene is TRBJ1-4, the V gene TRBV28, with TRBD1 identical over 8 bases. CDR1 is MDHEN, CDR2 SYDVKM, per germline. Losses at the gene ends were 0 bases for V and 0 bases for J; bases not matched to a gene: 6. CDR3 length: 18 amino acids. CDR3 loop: CASSLWGTGAATNEKLFF. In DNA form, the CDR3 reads TGTGCCAGCAGTTTATGGGGGACAGGCGCTGCAACTAATGAAAAACTGTTTTTT.

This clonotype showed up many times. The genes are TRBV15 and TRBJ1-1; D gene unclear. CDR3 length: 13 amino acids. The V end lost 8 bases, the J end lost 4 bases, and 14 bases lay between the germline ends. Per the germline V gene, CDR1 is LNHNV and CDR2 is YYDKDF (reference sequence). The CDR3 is CATRPGTVTEAFF. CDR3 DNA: TGTGCCACCCGTCCTGGTACGGTCACTGAAGCTTTCTTT.

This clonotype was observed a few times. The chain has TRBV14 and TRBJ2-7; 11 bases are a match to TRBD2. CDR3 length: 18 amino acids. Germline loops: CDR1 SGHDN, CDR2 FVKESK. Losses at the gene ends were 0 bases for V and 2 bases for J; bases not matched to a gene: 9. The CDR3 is CASSQDQVAGLAAYEQYF. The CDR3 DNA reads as TGTGCCAGCAGCCAAGACCAGGTGGCGGGACTAGCGGCCTACGAGCAGTACTTC.

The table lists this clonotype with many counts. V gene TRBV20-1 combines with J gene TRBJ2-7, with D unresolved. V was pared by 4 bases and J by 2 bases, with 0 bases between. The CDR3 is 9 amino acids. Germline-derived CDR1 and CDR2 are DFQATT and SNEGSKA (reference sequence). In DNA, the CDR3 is TGCAGTGCTACCTACGAGCAGTACTTC. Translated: CSATYEQYF.

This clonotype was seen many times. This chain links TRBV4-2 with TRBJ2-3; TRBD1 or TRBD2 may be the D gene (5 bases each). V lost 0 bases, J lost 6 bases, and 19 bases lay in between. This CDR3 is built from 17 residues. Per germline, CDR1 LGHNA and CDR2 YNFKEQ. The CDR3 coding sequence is TGTGCCAGCAGCCAAGATTCGGCAGGGTCTTGGGACGATACGCAGTATTTT. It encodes CASSQDSAGSWDDTQYF.

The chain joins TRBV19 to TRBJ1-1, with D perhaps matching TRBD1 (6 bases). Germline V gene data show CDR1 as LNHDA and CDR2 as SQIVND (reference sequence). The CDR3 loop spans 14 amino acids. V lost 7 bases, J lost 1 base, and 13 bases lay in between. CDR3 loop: CASTQTGRNTEAFF. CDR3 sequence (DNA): TGTGCCAGTACTCAAACAGGGAGGAACACTGAAGCTTTCTTT.

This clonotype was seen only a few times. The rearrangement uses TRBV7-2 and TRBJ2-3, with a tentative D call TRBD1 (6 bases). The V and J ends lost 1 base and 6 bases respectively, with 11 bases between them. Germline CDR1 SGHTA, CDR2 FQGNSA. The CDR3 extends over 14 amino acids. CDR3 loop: CASSLVVRGDTQYF. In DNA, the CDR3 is TGTGCCAGCAGCTTAGTAGTGAGGGGGGATACGCAGTATTTT.

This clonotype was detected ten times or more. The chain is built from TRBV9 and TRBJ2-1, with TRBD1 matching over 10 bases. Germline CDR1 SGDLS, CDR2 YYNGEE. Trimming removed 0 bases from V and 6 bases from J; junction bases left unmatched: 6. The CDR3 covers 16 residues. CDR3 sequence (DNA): TGTGCCAGCAGCGTAGGGACAGGGGGGGGGCTCAATGAGCAGTTCTTC. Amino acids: CASSVGTGGGLNEQFF.

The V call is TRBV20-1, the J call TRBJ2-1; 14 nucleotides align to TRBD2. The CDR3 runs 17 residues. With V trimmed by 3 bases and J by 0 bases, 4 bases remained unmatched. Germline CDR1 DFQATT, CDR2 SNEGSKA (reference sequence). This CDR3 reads CSASGLAGGPSYNEQFF. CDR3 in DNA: TGCAGTGCTAGTGGACTAGCGGGGGGCCCCTCCTACAATGAGCAGTTCTTC.